Below are 18 T cell receptor beta chains sequenced from a single sample in a study of cytomegalovirus exposure and HLA in healthy donors (dated by TCRdb to the late 2010s). The receptor library was made with the immunoSEQ multiplex PCR assay. TCRdb took over this immuneACCESS table, retaining in-frame rearrangements with V and J assigned. Such tables are incomplete; in checked studies, under half of the missing clones stem from an unresolved V gene, and the remainder is unexplained. The sample has about 240,000 clones on record, just under 90% of them singletons. Less than 3% of the sample lies in the top ten. Sequenced: PBMCs. The source is a man between 18 and 35 years old in good health and CMV-seronegative.

This clone was counted only a few times. The chain employs TRBV6-5 and TRBJ2-2; D ambiguous. The V gene lost 5 bases and the J gene lost 6 bases, with 7 bases spanning the gap. The CDR3 is 12 residues long. Germline V gene sequence: CDR1 MNHEY, CDR2 SVGAGI. The CDR3 DNA is TGTGCCAGCAGTCCTATCTCCGGGGAGCTGTTTTTT. Its translation is CASSPISGELFF.

The sample holds one count of this clone. This chain uses TRBV19 with TRBJ2-5; no firm D call. Per germline, CDR1 LNHDA and CDR2 SQIVND (reference sequence). CDR3 length: 14 amino acids. V lost 4 bases to trimming and J lost 0 bases, with 9 bases between them. The CDR3 protein is CASSNPQYQETQYF. DNA of the CDR3: TGTGCCAGTAGTAACCCACAGTACCAAGAGACCCAGTACTTC.

The chain uses TRBV5-1 and TRBJ1-3; possible D gene TRBD1, 5 bases. The ends were cut back, 3 bases at V and 0 bases at J, with 13 bases in the middle. Germline assignment: CDR1 SGHRS and CDR2 YFSETQ. CDR3 size: 16 residues. CDR3 bases: TGCGCCAGCAGCTCTAAACGGGGGATCTCTGGAAACACCATATATTTT. It codes for CASSSKRGISGNTIYF. The full variable domain, its missing parts supplied by reference TRBV5-1 and TRBJ1-3, is KAGVTQTPRYLIKTRGQQVTLSCSPISGHRSVSWYQQTPGQGLQFLFEYFSETQRNKGNFPGRFSGRQFSNSRSEMNVSTLELGDSALYLCASSSKRGISGNTIYFGEGSWLTVV.

CDR3 region: CASSLVPEGSGELFF. The DNA for the CDR3 is TGCGCCAGCAGCTTGGTCCCGGAGGGGTCTGGGGAGCTGTTTTTT. The chain has TRBV5-1 and TRBJ2-2; D perhaps matches TRBD2 (6 bases). V lost 0 bases and J 8 bases, leaving 14 bases between the germline ends. The CDR3 totals 15 residues. Germline V gives CDR1 SGHRS, CDR2 YFSETQ. The variable domain in full, with the rest retrieved from reference TRBV5-1 and TRBJ2-2, is KAGVTQTPRYLIKTRGQQVTLSCSPISGHRSVSWYQQTPGQGLQFLFEYFSETQRNKGNFPGRFSGRQFSNSRSEMNVSTLELGDSALYLCASSLVPEGSGELFFGEGSRLTVL.

The genes are TRBV2 and TRBJ1-1; D perhaps matches TRBD1 (6 bases). V lost 6 bases, J lost 3 bases, and 11 bases lay in between. The CDR3 is 13 residues long. CDR1 and CDR2 (germline): SNHLY, FYNNEI. CDR3 bases: TGTGCCAGCAGACCGGACAGTTACACTGAAGCTTTCTTT. Translating gives CASRPDSYTEAFF. The variable domain in full, completed from reference TRBV2 and TRBJ1-1, reads EPEVTQTPSHQVTQMGQEVILRCVPISNHLYFYWYRQILGQKVEFLVSFYNNEISEKSEIFDDQFSVERPDGSNFTLKIRSTKLEDSAMYFCASRPDSYTEAFFGQGTRLTVV.

Worth noting for this clone: The same CDR3 is also encoded by other DNA sequences in this sample. The rearrangement uses TRBV6-5 and TRBJ2-3, with D maybe TRBD2 (6 bases). The CDR3 length is 14 residues. Trimming removed 2 bases at V and 6 bases at J, with 12 bases between. From germline, CDR1 is MNHEY and CDR2 SVGAGI. CDR3 sequence (DNA): TGTGCCAGCAGTTACGCCTCTAGCGCTGATACGCAGTATTTT. Amino acid sequence: CASSYASSADTQYF.

This chain connects TRBV6-1 to TRBJ2-1; 8 nucleotides agree with TRBD2. CDR1 is MNHNS, CDR2 SASEGT, per germline. There are 15 residues in the CDR3. V dropped 7 bases and J dropped 4; count of bases not matched to a gene: 9. The CDR3 DNA follows: TGTGCCAGCAATAGGGAGCGGGGGCCATACAATGAGCAGTTCTTC. Encoded protein: CASNRERGPYNEQFF.

V is TRBV10-3 and J is TRBJ1-3; D gene ambiguous. Germline V CDR1 and CDR2: ENHRY, SYGVKD. Trimming took off 2 bases at V and 2 bases at J, with 4 bases between the two ends. This CDR3 comprises 13 residues. The CDR3 nucleotides are TGTGCCATCAGTGAGGTAGCTGGAAACACCATATATTTT. It encodes CAISEVAGNTIYF.

This chain uses TRBV18 with TRBJ2-7; 10 bases are a match to TRBD2. The CDR3 has 15 residues. V lost 4 bases to trimming and J lost 0 bases; unmatched junction nucleotides: 3. The germline V gene encodes CDR1 KGHSH and CDR2 LQKENI. The CDR3 loop is CASSQSGGGSYEQYF. The CDR3 DNA is TGTGCCAGCTCACAAAGCGGGGGGGGCTCCTACGAGCAGTACTTC.

The chain links TRBV7-9 to TRBJ2-7, with unresolved D. The germline V gene has CDR1 SEHNR and CDR2 FQNEAQ (reference sequence). Trimming took off 1 base at V and 9 bases at J, with 13 bases between the two ends. CDR3 size: 13 residues. The CDR3 here is CASSLEISSGQYF. Written as DNA, the CDR3 is TGTGCCAGCAGCTTAGAGATAAGTTCCGGGCAGTACTTC.

This clone was picked up one time. This chain uses TRBV7-8 with TRBJ1-1, with TRBD1 as a possible D gene (6 bases). Germline CDR1 is SGHVS and CDR2 is FQNEAQ. V dropped 3 bases and J dropped 11 bases, with 16 bases sitting between them. The CDR3 loop spans 13 amino acids. CDR3 sequence reads: CASSFPGTSIAFF. In DNA form, the CDR3 reads TGTGCCAGCAGCTTTCCCGGGACATCGATTGCTTTCTTT.

This clone was seen a single time. A read error may produce the germline difference seen at one junction end. The chain carries TRBV7-7 and TRBJ2-2; 7 nucleotides agree with TRBD2. Germline CDR1 is SSHAT and CDR2 is FNYEAQ (reference sequence). The CDR3 totals 15 residues. The CDR3 nucleotides read TGTGCTAGCAGCTATTTAGCGGGGAACACCGGGGAGCTGTTTTTT. It specifies CASSYLAGNTGELFF.

The chain joins TRBV28 to TRBJ2-2, with D possibly being TRBD1 (5 bases). V lost 6 bases and J 2 bases, leaving 10 bases between the germline ends. CDR1 is MDHEN and CDR2 is SYDVKM in the germline V gene. The CDR3 spans 14 residues. The CDR3 nucleotides read TGTGCCAGCAGACCCAGGGCAAACACCGGGGAGCTGTTTTTT. Amino acids: CASRPRANTGELFF.

This sequence joins TRBV4-3 and TRBJ2-1; D is undetermined. The CDR3 covers 13 residues. Per the germline V gene, CDR1 is LGHNA and CDR2 is YSLEER. V was trimmed by 3 bases and J by 4 bases, leaving 7 bases between them. The CDR3 region has the DNA TGCGCCAGCAGCCAGCAGATTTACAATGAGCAGTTCTTC. Translation gives CASSQQIYNEQFF.

This chain links TRBV29-1 with TRBJ2-7; D is possibly TRBD2 (5 bases). Germline loops: CDR1 SQVTM, CDR2 ANQGSEA. This CDR3 region has 14 residues. V was clipped by 5 bases and J by 0 bases, with 14 bases between them. This chain's CDR3 is CSVRLSAYSYEQYF. In DNA form, the CDR3 reads TGCAGCGTTCGGCTTAGCGCGTACTCCTACGAGCAGTACTTC.

The chain couples TRBV5-1 to TRBJ1-1, with D perhaps TRBD1 (6 bases). The CDR3 runs to 14 residues. The ends were cut back, 5 bases at V and 0 bases at J, with 11 bases in the middle. Germline-derived CDR1 and CDR2 are SGHRS and YFSETQ. In DNA, the CDR3 is TGCGCCAGCAGAGAACAGGGCCTGAACACTGAAGCTTTCTTT. This gives the protein CASREQGLNTEAFF.

This rearrangement joins TRBV5-1 to TRBJ2-5, with 7 positions matching TRBD1. Germline lookup yields CDR1 SGHRS and CDR2 YFSETQ. This CDR3 has 14 amino acids. After removal of 4 bases from V and 1 base from J, the junction contained 4 bases not matched to a gene. CDR3 protein: CASSATGTQETQYF. In nucleotides, the CDR3 is TGCGCCAGCAGCGCGACAGGGACCCAAGAGACCCAGTACTTC.

The chain recombines TRBV7-2 with TRBJ1-2; D is perhaps TRBD1 (5 bases). CDR1 and CDR2 from the germline V gene are SGHTA and FQGNSA. The CDR3 has 14 amino acids. The V gene lost 8 bases and the J gene lost 4 bases, with 17 bases spanning the gap. The chain's CDR3 is CASSVTAGSYGYTF. CDR3 DNA sequence: TGTGCCAGCTCCGTTACCGCAGGGTCCTATGGCTACACCTTC. Drawing the rest from reference TRBV7-2 and TRBJ1-2, the complete variable domain is GAGVSQSPSNKVTEKGKDVELRCDPISGHTALYWYRQSLGQGLEFLIYFQGNSAPDKSGLPSDRFSAERTGGSVSTLTIQRTQQEDSAVYLCASSVTAGSYGYTFGSGTRLTVV.